This T cell receptor beta chain comes out of a study of shared clonotypes between healthy human individuals (dated by TCRdb to about 2020). Turning to the overall study: The cohort included three men and a couple of women between 18 and 49 years of age. For each donor, three plates each were used for CD4 naive and CD4 memory, two plates were used for CD8 naive, and one plate was used for CD8 memory. To estimate repertoire size and how much clonotype sharing occurs between individuals, the study deeply sequenced the blood TCR repertoires of about five healthy adults. Libraries were prepared and TCR repertoires were sequenced by different laboratories using diverse techniques, in order to increase sequencing depth and limit assay-specific biases. Per donor, leukapheresis produced somewhere between about 0.85 and 10 billion PBMCs. The research as a whole found: Incomplete sequencing was indicated by rarefaction of sorted-subset datasets, despite the large sequencing depth. Sampling was limited to blood, and TCR repertoires in tissue likely differ from TCR repertoires in blood. Higher generation probabilities were observed for clonotypes shared by all four sorted-subset donors than for non-shared clonotypes. Larger estimated clonotype richness was generally found for naive subsets than for memory subsets. Based on pairwise subsampling, the degree of clonotype sharing among donors was expected to be affected by sequencing depth. Sharing across a handful of donors was observed for about 5% of naive CD4, under 4% of naive CD8, 2% to 2.5% of memory CD4, and roughly 0.4% of memory CD8 clonotypes. The small number of donors limited the genetic and exposure-history diversity represented.

Comments on this clone: What antigen it recognizes has not been identified. Within one base of it there is no much larger clone, and no base qualities were kept.

The junction shows trimming of 0 bases on V and 3 bases on J, plus 16 bases between the germline ends. The germline V gene encodes CDR1 SGDLS and CDR2 YYNGEE. From its cysteine to its phenylalanine, the CDR3 spans 16 amino acids. Only CDR3 DNA is held: 48 bases, read in frame from base 1. Donors were healthy HIV-negative adults with no recently reported acute infections or vaccinations. Every donor was a Caucasian adult living in Nashville, Tennessee, USA. CD4+ T cells were enriched by magnetic negative selection, after which naive cells were positively selected on CD45RA and the negative fraction was taken as the memory subset. After blood collection by leukapheresis, PBMCs were isolated using Ficoll-Histopaque density gradient centrifugation and then cryopreserved in the vapor phase of liquid nitrogen. Purity and quantity of every magnetically sorted T cell population were checked by analytical flow cytometry. Each sorted fraction had its genomic DNA isolated and then quantified by UV absorbance on a Nanodrop 2000c.

TCR CDR3 regions were amplified from genomic DNA by multiplex PCR using the deep immunoSEQ assay. Extracted genomic DNA from each cell subset was spread evenly across all wells of several immunoSEQ 96-well plates, with each plate serving as a replicate. For sorted subsets, each replicate PCR was loaded with around 220 ng genomic DNA, equivalent to approximately 33,000 T cell genomes. Purified libraries were quantified with a Qubit 3.0 fluorometer, sized on a Bioanalyzer 2100, and re-quantified with the KAPA Library Quantification kit. A separate single-read 150-cycle Illumina NextSeq 550 flow cell was used to sequence each immunoSEQ 96-well plate. Per the source publication's procedure: Because only junctional sequences without quality scores were contained in the immunoSEQ output, filtering matching that applied to full-length reads could not be performed. To assign V/J genes and CDR3, sequences were annotated using PyIR, a Python wrapper for IgBLAST v1.9, with IMGT germline references. Reads were removed for weak V/J assignments (E-value above 1e-6), missing CDR3, stop codons, out-of-frame junctions, or ambiguous translated residues. V3J clonotypes were defined as sequences sharing an identical inferred V gene, J gene, and CDR3 amino acid sequence. To compute the percentage overlap between repertoires, the number of shared unique clonotypes was divided by the size of the smaller repertoire. Richness of each repertoire was evaluated using RTK rarefaction, the Chao1 estimator, and Recon v2.1 estimates of unobserved clonotypes. For all TCRbeta clonotypes obtained by the gDNA method from a few donors, generation probabilities were computed with OLGA. TCRdb took over this immuneACCESS table, retaining in-frame rearrangements with V and J assigned. Such tables are incomplete; in checked studies, under half of the missing clones stem from an unresolved V gene, and the remainder is unexplained. Clonal size and the V and J genes are those of that table, whereas D and trimming came from the DNA. The sample table contains roughly 2.2 million clones; only one count was recorded for 92% of them. The top ten clonotypes cover 0.3% to 0.4% of the sample.

Sequences were obtained from naive CD4+ T cells from PBMCs. Reading the label with the study, this specimen's cell subset or site is: CD45RA+ positively selected. Here the chain combines TRBV9 and TRBJ2-7; the D gene is not confidently resolved. This TCR was recovered from a man between 18 and 29 years old in good health. Some clones in this sample may be carry-over from other donors' samples. The encoded CDR3 is CASSVDGRFLFYEQYF. DNA sequence: TGTGCCAGCAGCGTAGACGGCAGATTTCTATTCTACGAGCAGTACTTC.